This entry concerns a single T cell receptor (beta chain). The source of the sample is a study of technical replicates of blood from a handful of donors. The germline gives CDR1 WNHNN, CDR2 SYGVQD (reference sequence). CDR3 size: 18 residues. The V end lost 7 bases, the J end lost 14 bases, and 38 bases lay between the germline ends. The table came from immunoSEQ multiplex PCR; TCRdb's copy has only in-frame clones and leaves some out. The sample has under 100,000 clones, roughly 96% seen once. The gene calls are TRBV10-1 and TRBJ1-2; tentatively, D is TRBD1 (5 bases). The sequenced sample was T cells isolated from PBMCs. The TCR sequence derives from a human donor in good health. The CDR3 DNA is TGCGCCAGCACCGAGTCAGGAGCTAAAGGGGCAGCCCCGAATGAGTGGACCTTC. It codes for CASTESGAKGAAPNEWTF.